There are many counts of the clone carrying this TCR beta chain. The target antigen is unknown. The sample comes from a study of regulatory T cells in long-lasting Graves disease. V was shortened by 6 bases and J by 5 bases, with 8 bases between the two germline ends. This CDR3 has 12 amino acids. CDR1 is SGHAT, CDR2 FQNNGV, per germline. Time point given: newly diagnosed GD, antithyroid drugs for less than 3 months. RNA isolated from PBMCs was used to make the TCR library. Points from the study as a whole: Sharing of public clonotypes was greater in persistent patients (about 3,000) than in new patients (about 970). Those with persistent Graves' had less TCR diversity than newly diagnosed patients.

Researchers made TCR beta libraries by using iRepertoire HTBI primers and running Arm-PCR on CDR3 regions. MiXCR, run by TCRdb on the multiplex PCR reads, gives a single entry per CDR3 protein. Of about 380,000 distinct CDR3 sequences listed, 15% are singletons. The receptor's source is a female donor with Graves disease. Source: peripheral blood mononuclear cells (PBMCs), taken at new diagnosis, from a patient treated with antithyroid drugs. The V gene is TRBV11-2, the J gene TRBJ2-1; D gene ambiguous. The DNA of the CDR3 is TGTGCCAGCAGTCCAAGTAACAATGAGCAGTTCTTC. It codes for CASSPSNNEQFF.